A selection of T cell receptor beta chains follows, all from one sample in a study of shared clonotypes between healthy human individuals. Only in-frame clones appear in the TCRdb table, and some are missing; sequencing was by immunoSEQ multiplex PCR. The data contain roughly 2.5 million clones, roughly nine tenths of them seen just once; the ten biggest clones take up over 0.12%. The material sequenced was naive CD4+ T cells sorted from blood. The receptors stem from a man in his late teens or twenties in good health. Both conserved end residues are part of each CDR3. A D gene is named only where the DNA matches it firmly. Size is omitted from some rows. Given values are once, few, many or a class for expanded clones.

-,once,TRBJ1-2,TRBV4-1,CASSQETGVKANYGYTF,TGCGCCAGCAGCCAAGAGACAGGCGTGAAAGCTAACTATGGCTACACCTTC
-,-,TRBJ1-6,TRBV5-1,CASSPQGPVIDSYNSPLHF,TGCGCCAGCAGCCCGCAGGGGCCGGTTATAGATTCCTATAATTCACCCCTCCACTTT
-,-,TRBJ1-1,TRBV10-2,CASSAWESNTEAFF,TGCGCCAGCAGTGCGTGGGAAAGTAACACTGAAGCTTTCTTT
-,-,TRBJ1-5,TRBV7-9,CASTLSGQNNQPQHF,TGTGCCAGCACCCTTAGCGGTCAGAACAATCAGCCCCAGCATTTT
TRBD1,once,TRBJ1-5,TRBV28,CASITGTGGFFSNQPQHF,TGTGCCAGCATTACCGGGACAGGGGGCTTTTTTAGCAATCAGCCCCAGCATTTT
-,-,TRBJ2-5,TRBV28,CASSLGGGETQYF,TGTGCCAGCAGTTTGGGGGGAGGAGAGACCCAGTACTTC
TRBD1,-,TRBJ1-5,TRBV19,CASSTTGDGSNQPQHF,TGTGCCAGTAGTACAACAGGGGATGGTAGCAATCAGCCCCAGCATTTT
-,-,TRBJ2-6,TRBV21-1,CASSPPCRVSGANVLTF,TGTGCCAGCAGCCCCCCCTGCCGGGTCTCTGGGGCCAACGTCCTGACTTTC
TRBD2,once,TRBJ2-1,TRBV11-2,CASSLGTGLADPSYNEQFF,TGTGCCAGCAGCTTAGGCACCGGGCTAGCGGACCCCTCCTACAATGAGCAGTTCTTC
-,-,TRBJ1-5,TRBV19,CASRHRGVMAADQPQHF,TGTGCCAGTAGGCATAGGGGGGTCATGGCGGCCGATCAGCCCCAGCATTTT
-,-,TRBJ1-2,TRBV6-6,CASSYSPHYGYTF,TGTGCCAGCAGTTACTCTCCCCACTATGGCTACACCTTC
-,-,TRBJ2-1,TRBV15,CATSRDLNYNEQFF,TGTGCCACCAGCAGAGATCTAAATTACAATGAGCAGTTCTTC
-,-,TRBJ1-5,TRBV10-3,CAISDGQNQPQHF,TGTGCCATCAGTGACGGACAGAATCAGCCCCAGCATTTT
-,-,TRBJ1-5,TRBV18,CASSQGQGNQPQHF,TGTGCCAGCTCACAGGGGCAGGGCAATCAGCCCCAGCATTTT
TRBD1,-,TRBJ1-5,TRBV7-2,CASSLGDRKNQPQHF,TGTGCCAGCAGCTTAGGGGACAGGAAGAATCAGCCCCAGCATTTT
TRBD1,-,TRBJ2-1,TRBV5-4,CASSPTDRGGNEQFF,TGTGCCAGCAGCCCTACGGACAGGGGGGGAAATGAGCAGTTCTTC
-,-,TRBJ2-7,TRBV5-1,CASSYREGGYEQYF,TGCGCCAGCAGCTACCGCGAAGGAGGCTACGAGCAGTACTTC
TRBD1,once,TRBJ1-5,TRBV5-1,CASSLTGDRPQHF,TGCGCCAGCAGCTTGACAGGGGATCGGCCCCAGCATTTT
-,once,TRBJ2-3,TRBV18,CASSPPEADTQYF,TGTGCCAGCTCACCGCCGGAGGCAGATACGCAGTATTTT
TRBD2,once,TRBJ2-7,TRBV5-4,CASMNGGSKYEQYF,TGTGCCAGCATGAATGGCGGGAGTAAGTACGAGCAGTACTTC
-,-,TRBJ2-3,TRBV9,CASSVAPGTSSSTDTQYF,TGTGCCAGCAGCGTAGCTCCCGGGACATCTTCTAGCACAGATACGCAGTATTTT
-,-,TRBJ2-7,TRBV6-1,CASTRQGWSYEQYF,TGTGCCAGCACCCGACAAGGTTGGTCCTACGAGCAGTACTTC
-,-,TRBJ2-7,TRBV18,CASSPLFQMTGSYEQYF,TGTGCCAGCTCACCACTATTCCAAATGACGGGATCCTACGAGCAGTACTTC
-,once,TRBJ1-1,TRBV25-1,CASSRQESNTEAFF,TGTGCCAGCAGTAGACAGGAATCGAACACTGAAGCTTTCTTT
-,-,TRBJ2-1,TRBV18,CASSPGPTYNEQFF,TGTGCCAGCTCACCAGGCCCCACCTACAATGAGCAGTTCTTC
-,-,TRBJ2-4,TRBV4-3,CASSQRDSLTKNIQYF,TGCGCCAGCAGCCAACGGGACTCTCTTACCAAAAACATTCAGTACTTC
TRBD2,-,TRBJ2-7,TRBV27,CASSLGAGGLGEQYF,TGTGCCAGCAGTTTAGGGGCGGGGGGCCTGGGGGAGCAGTACTTC
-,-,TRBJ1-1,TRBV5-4,CASSLVQGSTEAFF,TGTGCCAGCAGCTTGGTGCAGGGGAGCACTGAAGCTTTCTTT
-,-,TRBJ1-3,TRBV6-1,CASSEVVSGNTIYF,TGTGCCAGCAGTGAAGTGGTCTCTGGAAACACCATATATTTT